This is a list of T cell receptor beta chains from one sample in a study of human T cells and chemical hapten exposure. One entry per CDR3 protein results from TCRdb running MiXCR on the RACE reads. This table has 49,000 or so distinct CDR3 sequences, 4.4% appearing once. The specimen was whole blood. Receptor source: a human donor in good health. Some clones in this sample may be carry-over from other donors' samples. Each CDR3 is given without its conserved first and last residue. Expanded clones are given a class, and other clones once, few, many or no size at all.

many,TRBV18,ASSPPGRNTEAF
NA,TRBV5-5,ASSFRAPTSGPPVETQY
NA,TRBV5-6,ASSLEGPYEQY
many,TRBV5-1,ASSLASAGVGTGELF
NA,TRBV7-9,ASIREGGPYEQY
many,TRBV28,ASSFSLDRPRYEQY
few,TRBV28,ASSLELGRRAF
NA,TRBV28,AGRRGQENTEAF
many,TRBV25-1,ASSDAGHSGANVLT
many,TRBV6-6,ASNPRMNTEAF
many,TRBV29-1,SVGAGEAF
many,TRBV20-1,SAAPPREDPYEQY
many,TRBV28,ASSPSGQQF
many,TRBV28,ASSPPGHVYEQY
few,TRBV11-2,ASSPGDIPPLH
many,TRBV10-3,AAAQGPNYGYT
NA,TRBV4-2,ASSLSGQGSCNYGYT
NA,TRBV29-1,SVGMRGRPNEQY
few,TRBV19,ASSIDLWSGQETQY
many,TRBV10-3,AISEYASGFTYEQY
many,TRBV7-9,ASSLSFLDTSGKTDTQY
few,TRBV12-3/TRBV12-4,ASSPDRVVALH
many,TRBV2,ASSSANPNSPLH
many,TRBV20-1,SASLTALSTYGYT
many,TRBV28,ASSSRLGGLDEQF
many,TRBV29-1,SVEGRGPTGELF
many,TRBV6-5,ASSYSSRIQETQY
NA,TRBV5-1,ASSPGGGNIQY
many,TRBV28,ASSPPPAGTQY
many,TRBV20-1,STLGGQNFYEQY
NA,TRBV28,ASSPLRTGRETDTQY
few,TRBV28,ASTSLGAWEQY
NA,TRBV28,ASSPPLEGPH
many,TRBV20-1,SAEEGNTEAF
many,TRBV15,ATSRGLGLAGAGELF